The sequence of this T cell receptor (beta chain) was determined in a study of identical twins. Via MiXCR, TCRdb re-called the 5' RACE reads, giving one row per CDR3 protein. The sample records 200,000 to 250,000 distinct CDR3 sequences, over 13% being singletons. This clonotype was counted many times. Its antigen is still unknown. In every case, the donor was a healthy Caucasian. Study-level results: While abundant cord blood beta clonotypes carried fewer insertions, memory repertoires showed no such pattern. Sequences that were out-of-frame, alpha and twin-shared displayed an excess of low generation probability.

Sequenced sample: memory (CD45RO+) T cells sorted from blood. The sequence came from a woman in her late teens or twenties in good health.

DNA of the CDR3: TGTGCCAGCAGCCAATTGGGGGATATAGGCTACGAGCAGTACTTC. Encoded protein: CASSQLGDIGYEQYF. The V and J genes are TRBV7-6 and TRBJ2-7; the D gene could be TRBD1 or TRBD2 (5 bases each). V was trimmed by 5 bases and J by 3 bases, leaving 17 bases between them. This CDR3 is built from 15 residues. CDR1 is SGHVS, CDR2 FNYEAQ, per germline.